The sequence of this T cell receptor beta chain was determined in a study of control samples from healthy donors and cancer patients. CDR3 length equals 14 residues. From germline, CDR1 is WNHNN and CDR2 SYGVQD (reference sequence). V was shortened by 4 bases and J by 2 bases, with 6 bases between the two germline ends. Assay: immunoSEQ multiplex PCR; the TCRdb copy retains only in-frame clones and omits some. The sample carries about 130,000 clones, over 75% recorded once. This clone was counted a few times. The chain employs TRBV10-1 and TRBJ1-6, with D uncertain. The sample consisted of blood. The sequence was collected from a man younger than 30 in good health. CDR3: CASSAQAYNSPLHF. The DNA of the CDR3 is TGCGCCAGCAGTGCCCAGGCCTATAATTCACCCCTCCACTTT.